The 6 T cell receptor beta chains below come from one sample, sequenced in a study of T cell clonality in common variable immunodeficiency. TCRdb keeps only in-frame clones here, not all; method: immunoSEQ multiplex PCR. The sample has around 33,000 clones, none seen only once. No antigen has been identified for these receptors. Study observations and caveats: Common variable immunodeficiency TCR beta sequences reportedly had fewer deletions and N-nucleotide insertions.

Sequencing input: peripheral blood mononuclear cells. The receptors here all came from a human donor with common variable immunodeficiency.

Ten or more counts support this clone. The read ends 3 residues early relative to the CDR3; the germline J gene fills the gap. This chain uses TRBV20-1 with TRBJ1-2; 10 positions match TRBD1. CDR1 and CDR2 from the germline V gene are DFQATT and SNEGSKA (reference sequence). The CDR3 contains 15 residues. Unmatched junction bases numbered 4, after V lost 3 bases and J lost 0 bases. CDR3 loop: CSARRGTGANYGYTF. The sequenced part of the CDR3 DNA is TGCAGTGCTAGGAGGGGGACAGGGGCTAACTATGGC.

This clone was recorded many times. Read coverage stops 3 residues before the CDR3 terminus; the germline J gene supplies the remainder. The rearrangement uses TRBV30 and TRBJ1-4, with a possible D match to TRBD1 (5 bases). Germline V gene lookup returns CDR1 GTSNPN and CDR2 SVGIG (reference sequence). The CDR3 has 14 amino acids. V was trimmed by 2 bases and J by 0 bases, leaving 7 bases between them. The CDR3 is CAWSTRATNEKLFF. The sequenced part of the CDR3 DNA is TGTGCCTGGAGTACCAGGGCAACTAATGAAAAA. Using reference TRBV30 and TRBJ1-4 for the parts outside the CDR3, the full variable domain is SQTIHQWPATLVQPVGSPLSLECTVEGTSNPNLYWYRQAAGRGLQLLFYSVGIGQISSEVPQNLSASRPQDRQFILSSKKLLLSDSGFYLCAWSTRATNEKLFFGSGTQLSVL.

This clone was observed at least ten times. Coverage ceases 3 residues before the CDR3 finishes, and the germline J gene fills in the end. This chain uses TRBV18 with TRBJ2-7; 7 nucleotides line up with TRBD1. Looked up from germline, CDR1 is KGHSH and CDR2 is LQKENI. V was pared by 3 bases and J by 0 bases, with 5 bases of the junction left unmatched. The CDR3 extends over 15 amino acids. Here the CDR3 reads CASSPSGQLSYEQYF. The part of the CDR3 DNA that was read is TGTGCCAGCTCACCCTCGGGACAGCTCTCCTACGAG.

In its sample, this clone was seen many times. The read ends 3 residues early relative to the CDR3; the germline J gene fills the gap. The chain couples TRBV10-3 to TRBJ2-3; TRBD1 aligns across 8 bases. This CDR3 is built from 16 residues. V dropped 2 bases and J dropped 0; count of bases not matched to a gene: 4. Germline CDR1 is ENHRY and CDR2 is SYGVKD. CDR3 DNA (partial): TGTGCCATCAGTGAGCAGGGGGCACTTAGCACAGATACG. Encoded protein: CAISEQGALSTDT. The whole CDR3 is CAISEQGALSTDTQYF.

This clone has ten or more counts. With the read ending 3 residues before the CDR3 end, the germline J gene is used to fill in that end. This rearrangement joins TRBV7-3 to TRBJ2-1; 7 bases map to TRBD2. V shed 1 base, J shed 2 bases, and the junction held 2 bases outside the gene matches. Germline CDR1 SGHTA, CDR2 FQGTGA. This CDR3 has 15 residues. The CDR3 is CASSLRTSAYNEQFF. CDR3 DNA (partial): TGTGCCAGCAGCTTAAGGACTAGTGCCTACAATGAG.

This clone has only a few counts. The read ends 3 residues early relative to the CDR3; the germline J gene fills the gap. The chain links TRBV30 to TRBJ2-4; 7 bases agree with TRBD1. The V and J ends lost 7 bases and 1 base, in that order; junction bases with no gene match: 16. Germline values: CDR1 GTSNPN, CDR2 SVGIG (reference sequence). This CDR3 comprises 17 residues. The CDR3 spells CASTYARGRMAKNIQYF. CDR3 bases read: TGTGCCTCAACCTACGCTAGGGGGCGGATGGCCAAAAACATT.